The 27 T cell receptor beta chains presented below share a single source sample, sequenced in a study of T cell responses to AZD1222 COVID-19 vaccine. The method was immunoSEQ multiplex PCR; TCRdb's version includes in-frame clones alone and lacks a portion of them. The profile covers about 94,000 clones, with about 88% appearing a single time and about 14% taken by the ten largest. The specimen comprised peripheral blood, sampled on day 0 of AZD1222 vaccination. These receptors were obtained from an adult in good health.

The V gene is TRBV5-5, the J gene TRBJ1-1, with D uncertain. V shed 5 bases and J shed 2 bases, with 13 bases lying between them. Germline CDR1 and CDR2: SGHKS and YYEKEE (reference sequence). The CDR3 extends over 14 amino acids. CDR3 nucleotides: TGTGCCAGCAGACCAGGTGATTTCAACACTGAAGCTTTCTTT. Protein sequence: CASRPGDFNTEAFF.

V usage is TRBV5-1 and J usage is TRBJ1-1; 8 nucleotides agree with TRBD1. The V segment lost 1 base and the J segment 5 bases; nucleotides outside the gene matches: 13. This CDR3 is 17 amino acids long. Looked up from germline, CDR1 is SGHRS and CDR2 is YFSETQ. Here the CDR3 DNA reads TGCGCCAGCAGCTTGTATTCCAGGGGGCTTTCGGGGACTGAAGCTTTCTTT. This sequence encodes CASSLYSRGLSGTEAFF.

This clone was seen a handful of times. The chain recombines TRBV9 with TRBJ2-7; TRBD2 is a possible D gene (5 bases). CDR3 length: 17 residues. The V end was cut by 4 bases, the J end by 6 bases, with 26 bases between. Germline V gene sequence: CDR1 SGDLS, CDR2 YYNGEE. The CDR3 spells CASSPHSTEGFGFEQYF. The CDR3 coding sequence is TGTGCCAGCAGCCCCCATTCCACCGAGGGTTTTGGGTTCGAGCAGTACTTC.

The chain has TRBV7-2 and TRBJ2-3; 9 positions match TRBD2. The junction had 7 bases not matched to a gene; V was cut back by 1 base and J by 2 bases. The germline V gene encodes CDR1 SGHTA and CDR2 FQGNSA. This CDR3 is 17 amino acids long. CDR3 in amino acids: CASSLVPSGTVTDTQYF. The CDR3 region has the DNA TGTGCCAGCAGCTTAGTCCCTAGCGGGACAGTCACAGATACGCAGTATTTT.

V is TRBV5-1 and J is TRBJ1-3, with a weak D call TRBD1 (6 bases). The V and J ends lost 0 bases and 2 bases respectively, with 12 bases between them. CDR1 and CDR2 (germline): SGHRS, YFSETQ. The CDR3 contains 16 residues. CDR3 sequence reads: CASSLVPGGTGNTIYF. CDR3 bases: TGCGCCAGCAGCTTGGTTCCCGGGGGCACTGGAAACACCATATATTTT.

The CDR3 DNA sequence: TGTGCCAGCAGTCGCCTAGCGGGGGGGCGTTTCAGCACAGATACGCAGTATTTT. Translating gives CASSRLAGGRFSTDTQYF. V gene TRBV6-6 combines with J gene TRBJ2-3, with 12 bases identical to TRBD2. CDR1 and CDR2 (germline): MNHNY, SVGAGI (reference sequence). The CDR3 runs to 18 residues. V was pared by 5 bases and J by 0 bases, with 9 bases of the junction left unmatched.

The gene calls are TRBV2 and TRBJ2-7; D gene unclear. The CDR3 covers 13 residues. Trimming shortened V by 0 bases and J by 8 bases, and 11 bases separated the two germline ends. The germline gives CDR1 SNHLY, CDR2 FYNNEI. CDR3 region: CASSEAQELQQYF. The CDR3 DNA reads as TGTGCCAGCAGTGAAGCGCAAGAACTCCAGCAGTACTTC.

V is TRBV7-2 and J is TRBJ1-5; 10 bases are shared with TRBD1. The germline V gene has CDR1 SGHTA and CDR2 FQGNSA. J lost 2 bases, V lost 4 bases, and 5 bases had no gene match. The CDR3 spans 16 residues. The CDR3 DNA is TGTGCCAGCAGCTGGTCCGGGACAGGGGGCAATCAGCCCCAGCATTTT. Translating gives CASSWSGTGGNQPQHF.

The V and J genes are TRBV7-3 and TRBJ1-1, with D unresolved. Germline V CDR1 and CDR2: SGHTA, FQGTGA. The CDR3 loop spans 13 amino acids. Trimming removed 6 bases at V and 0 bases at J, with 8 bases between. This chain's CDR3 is CASSSGVNTEAFF. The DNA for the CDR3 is TGTGCCAGCAGTTCTGGGGTGAACACTGAAGCTTTCTTT.

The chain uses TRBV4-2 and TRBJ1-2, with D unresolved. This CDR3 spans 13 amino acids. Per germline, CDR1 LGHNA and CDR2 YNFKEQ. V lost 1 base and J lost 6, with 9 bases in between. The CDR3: CASSQVSRDGYTF. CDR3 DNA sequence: TGTGCCAGCAGCCAAGTGAGTCGCGATGGCTACACCTTC.

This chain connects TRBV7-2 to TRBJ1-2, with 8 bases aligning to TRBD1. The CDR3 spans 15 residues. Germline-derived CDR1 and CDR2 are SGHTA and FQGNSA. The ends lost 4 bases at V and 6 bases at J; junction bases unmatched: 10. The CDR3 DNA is TGTGCCAGCAGCTCCTCAGGGGGCGCGGGGGATGGCTACACCTTC. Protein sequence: CASSSSGGAGDGYTF.

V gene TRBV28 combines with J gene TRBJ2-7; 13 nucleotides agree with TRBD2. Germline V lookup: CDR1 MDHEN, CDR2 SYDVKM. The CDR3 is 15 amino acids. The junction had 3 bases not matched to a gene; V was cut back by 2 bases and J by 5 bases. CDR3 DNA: TGTGCCAGCAGTTTAGGGACTAGCGGGGTTCACGAGCAGTACTTC. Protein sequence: CASSLGTSGVHEQYF.

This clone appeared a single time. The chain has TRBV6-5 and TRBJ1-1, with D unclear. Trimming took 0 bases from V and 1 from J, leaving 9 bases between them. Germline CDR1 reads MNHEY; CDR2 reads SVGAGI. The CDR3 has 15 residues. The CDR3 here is CASSYSPSGNTEAFF. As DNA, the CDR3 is TGTGCCAGCAGTTACTCCCCCTCCGGGAACACTGAAGCTTTCTTT.

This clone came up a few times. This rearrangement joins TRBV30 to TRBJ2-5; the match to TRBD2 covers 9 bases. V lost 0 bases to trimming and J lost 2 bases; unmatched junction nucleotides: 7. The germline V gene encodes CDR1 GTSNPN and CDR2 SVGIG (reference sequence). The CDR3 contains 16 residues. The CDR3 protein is CAWSVWGGGAQETQYF. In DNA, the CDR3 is TGTGCCTGGAGTGTATGGGGCGGGGGGGCACAAGAGACCCAGTACTTC.

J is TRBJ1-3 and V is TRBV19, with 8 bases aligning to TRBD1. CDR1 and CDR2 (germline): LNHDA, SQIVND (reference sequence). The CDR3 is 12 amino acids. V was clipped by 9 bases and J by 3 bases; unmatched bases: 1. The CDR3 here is CASRGLGNTIYF. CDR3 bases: TGTGCCAGCAGGGGGCTTGGAAACACCATATATTTT.

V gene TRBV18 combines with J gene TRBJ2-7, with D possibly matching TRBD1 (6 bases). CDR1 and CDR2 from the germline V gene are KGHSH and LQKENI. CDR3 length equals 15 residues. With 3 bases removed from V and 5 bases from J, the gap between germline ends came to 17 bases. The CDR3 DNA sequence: TGTGCCAGCTCACCCACAGGGAACAATTGGAACGAGCAGTACTTC. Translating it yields CASSPTGNNWNEQYF.

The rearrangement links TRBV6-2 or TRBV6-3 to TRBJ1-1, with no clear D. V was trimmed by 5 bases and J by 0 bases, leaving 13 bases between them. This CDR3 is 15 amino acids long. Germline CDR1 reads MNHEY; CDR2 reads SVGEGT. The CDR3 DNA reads TGTGCCAGCAGTCTCGGGCCGCGCATGAACACTGAAGCTTTCTTT. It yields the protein CASSLGPRMNTEAFF.

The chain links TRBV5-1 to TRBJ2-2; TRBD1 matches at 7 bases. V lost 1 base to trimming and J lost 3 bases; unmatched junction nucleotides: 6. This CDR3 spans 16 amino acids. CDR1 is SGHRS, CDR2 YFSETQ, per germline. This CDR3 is CASSLNRGEYTGELFF. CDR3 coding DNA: TGCGCCAGCAGCTTGAACAGGGGAGAATACACCGGGGAGCTGTTTTTT.

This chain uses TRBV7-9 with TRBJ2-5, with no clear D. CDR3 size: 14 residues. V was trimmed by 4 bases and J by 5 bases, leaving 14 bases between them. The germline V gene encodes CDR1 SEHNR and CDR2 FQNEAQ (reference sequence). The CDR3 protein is CASSSSRLMETQYF. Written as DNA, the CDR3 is TGTGCCAGCAGCTCTTCCAGGTTAATGGAGACCCAGTACTTC. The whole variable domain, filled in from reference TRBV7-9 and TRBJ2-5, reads DTGVSQNPRHKITKRGQNVTFRCDPISEHNRLYWYRQTLGQGPEFLTYFQNEAQLEKSRLLSDRFSAERPKGSFSTLEIQRTEQGDSAMYLCASSSSRLMETQYFGPGTRLLVL.

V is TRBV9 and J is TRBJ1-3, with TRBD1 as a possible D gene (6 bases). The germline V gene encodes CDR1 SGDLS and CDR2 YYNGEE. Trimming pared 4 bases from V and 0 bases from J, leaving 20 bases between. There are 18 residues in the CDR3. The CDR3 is CASSTSGTPQPSGNTIYF. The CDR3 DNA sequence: TGTGCCAGCAGCACGAGTGGGACACCTCAGCCCTCTGGAAACACCATATATTTT.

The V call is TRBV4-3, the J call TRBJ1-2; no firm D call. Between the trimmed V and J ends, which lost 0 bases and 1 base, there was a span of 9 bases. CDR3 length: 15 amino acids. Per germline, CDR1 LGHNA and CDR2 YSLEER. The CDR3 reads CASSQEPSVNYGYTF. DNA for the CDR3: TGCGCCAGCAGCCAAGAGCCGTCCGTTAACTATGGCTACACCTTC.

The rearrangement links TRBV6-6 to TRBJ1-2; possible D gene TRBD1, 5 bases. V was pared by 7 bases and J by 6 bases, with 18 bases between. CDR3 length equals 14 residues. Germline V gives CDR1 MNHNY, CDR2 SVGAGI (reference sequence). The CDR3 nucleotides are TGTGCCAGCACCTTTTTACTGGGGGGGGATGGCTACACCTTC. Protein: CASTFLLGGDGYTF.

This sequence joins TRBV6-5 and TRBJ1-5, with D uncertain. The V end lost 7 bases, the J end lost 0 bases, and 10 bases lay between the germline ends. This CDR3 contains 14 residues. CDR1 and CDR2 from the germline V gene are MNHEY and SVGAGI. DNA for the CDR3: TGTGCCAGCACCGATAGGATTAGCAATCAGCCCCAGCATTTT. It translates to CASTDRISNQPQHF.

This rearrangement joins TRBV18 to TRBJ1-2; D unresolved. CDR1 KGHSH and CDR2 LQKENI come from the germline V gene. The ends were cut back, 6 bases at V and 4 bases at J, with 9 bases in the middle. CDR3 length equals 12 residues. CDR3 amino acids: CASSLETYGYTF. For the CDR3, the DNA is TGTGCCAGCTCCCTCGAGACCTATGGCTACACCTTC.

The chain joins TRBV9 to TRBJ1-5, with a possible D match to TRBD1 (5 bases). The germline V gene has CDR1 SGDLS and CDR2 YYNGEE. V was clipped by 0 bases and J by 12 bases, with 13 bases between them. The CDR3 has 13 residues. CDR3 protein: CASSVGTAGLQHF. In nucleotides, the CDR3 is TGTGCCAGCAGCGTAGGTACCGCGGGGCTCCAGCATTTT.

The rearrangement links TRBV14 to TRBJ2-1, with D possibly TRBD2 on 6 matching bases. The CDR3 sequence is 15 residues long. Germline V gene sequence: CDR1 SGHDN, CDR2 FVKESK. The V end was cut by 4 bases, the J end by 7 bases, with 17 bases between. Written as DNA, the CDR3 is TGTGCCAGCAGCCGGGAATTGGTTCGGGGGAATGAGCAGTTCTTC. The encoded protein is CASSRELVRGNEQFF.

The CDR3 DNA follows: TGTGCCAGCAGTTACTCGCCGACTGATCCCAATGAAAAACTGTTTTTT. Its protein product is CASSYSPTDPNEKLFF. This rearrangement joins TRBV6-5 to TRBJ1-4; D not resolved. V gave up 0 bases and J gave up 5 bases, with 13 bases separating them. The CDR3 covers 16 residues. The germline V gene has CDR1 MNHEY and CDR2 SVGAGI.